This paragraph covers one TCR beta chain sequence. Its antigen is not identified. The data originate from a study of blood T cells in healthy people across ages. Per sample, extraction of total RNA gave at least 5.5 micrograms in every case. Primers used in a second PCR of about 6 to 11 cycles were a sample-barcoded 5' primer and a J-beta primer mix. TCRdb redid the calling of the 5' RACE reads with MiXCR, one entry per CDR3 protein. The sample holds roughly 1,700,000 distinct CDR3 sequences, roughly 28% seen once. Notes on the study in general: Bulk PBMC profiling left naive and antigen-experienced comparisons inconclusive. As age increased, TCR beta diversity per million T cells fell in a roughly linear fashion.

The V gene's germline CDR1 is DFQATT and CDR2 SNEGSKA (reference sequence). This CDR3 is built from 17 residues. V lost 5 bases and J lost 1; bases outside the gene matches: 11. The V and J genes are TRBV20-1 and TRBJ2-7; 13 bases line up with TRBD2. This TCR was sampled from a woman between 25 and 40 years old in good health. Sequences were obtained from blood. CDR3 in DNA: TGCAGTGCTGCGCACCTCGGGACTAGCGGGGTGTCCTACGAGCAGTACTTC. Translating it yields CSAAHLGTSGVSYEQYF.